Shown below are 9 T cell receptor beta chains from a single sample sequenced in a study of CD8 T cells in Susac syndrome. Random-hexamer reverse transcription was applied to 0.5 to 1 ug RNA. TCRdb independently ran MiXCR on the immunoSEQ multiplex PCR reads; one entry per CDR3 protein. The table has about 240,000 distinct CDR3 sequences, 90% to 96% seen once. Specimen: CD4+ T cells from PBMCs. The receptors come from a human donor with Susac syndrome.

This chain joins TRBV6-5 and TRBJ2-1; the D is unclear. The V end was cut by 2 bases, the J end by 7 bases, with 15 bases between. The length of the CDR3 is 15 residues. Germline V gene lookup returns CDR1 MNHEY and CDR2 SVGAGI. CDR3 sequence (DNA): TGTGCCAGCAGTTACCACGGACCGAGACGGAATGAGCAGTTCTTC. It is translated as CASSYHGPRRNEQFF.

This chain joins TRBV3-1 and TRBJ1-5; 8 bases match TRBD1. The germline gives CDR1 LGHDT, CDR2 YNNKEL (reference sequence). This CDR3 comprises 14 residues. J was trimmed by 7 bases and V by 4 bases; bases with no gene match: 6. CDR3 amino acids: CASSLTGDGQPQHF. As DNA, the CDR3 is TGTGCCAGCAGCCTGACAGGGGACGGGCAGCCCCAGCATTTT. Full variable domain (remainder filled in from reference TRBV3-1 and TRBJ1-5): DTAVSQTPKYLVTQMGNDKSIKCEQNLGHDTMYWYKQDSKKFLKIMFSYNNKELIINETVPNRFSPKSPDKAHLNLHINSLELGDSAVYFCASSLTGDGQPQHFGDGTRLSIL.

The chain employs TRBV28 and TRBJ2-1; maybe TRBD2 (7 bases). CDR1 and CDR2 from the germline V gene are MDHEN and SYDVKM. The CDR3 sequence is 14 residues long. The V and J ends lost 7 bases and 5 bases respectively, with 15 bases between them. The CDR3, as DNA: TGTGCCAGCAAGCAGGGGACTATTAACAATGAGCAGTTCTTC. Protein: CASKQGTINNEQFF.

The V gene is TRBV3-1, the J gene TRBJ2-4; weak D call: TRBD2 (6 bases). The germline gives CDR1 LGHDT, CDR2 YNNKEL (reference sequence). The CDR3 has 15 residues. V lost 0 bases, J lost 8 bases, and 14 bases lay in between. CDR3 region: CASSQDAGRRHIQYF. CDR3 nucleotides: TGTGCCAGCAGCCAAGATGCGGGACGTAGACACATTCAGTACTTC.

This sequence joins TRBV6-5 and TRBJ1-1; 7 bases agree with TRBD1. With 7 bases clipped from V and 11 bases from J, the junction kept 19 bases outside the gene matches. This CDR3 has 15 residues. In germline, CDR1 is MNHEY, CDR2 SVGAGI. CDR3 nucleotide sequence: TGTGCCAGCACCTCGGGGTATGGGACAGCCCTTGTGGCTTTCTTT. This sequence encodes CASTSGYGTALVAFF.

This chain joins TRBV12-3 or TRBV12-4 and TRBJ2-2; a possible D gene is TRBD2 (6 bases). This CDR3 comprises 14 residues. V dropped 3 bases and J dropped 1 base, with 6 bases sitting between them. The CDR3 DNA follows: TGTGCCAGCAGTTTCGGGGGGAACACCGGGGAGCTGTTTTTT. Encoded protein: CASSFGGNTGELFF.

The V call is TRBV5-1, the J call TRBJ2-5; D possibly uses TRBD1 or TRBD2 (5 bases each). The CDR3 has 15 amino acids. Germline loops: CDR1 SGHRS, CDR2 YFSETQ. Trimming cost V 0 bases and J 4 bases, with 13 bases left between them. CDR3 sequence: CASSLGGSLGETQYF. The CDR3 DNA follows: TGCGCCAGCAGCTTGGGGGGGAGTCTTGGAGAGACCCAGTACTTC.

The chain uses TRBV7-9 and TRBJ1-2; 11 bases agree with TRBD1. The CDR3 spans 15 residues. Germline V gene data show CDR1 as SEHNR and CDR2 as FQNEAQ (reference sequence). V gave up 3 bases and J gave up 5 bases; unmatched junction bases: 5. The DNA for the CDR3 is TGTGCCAGCAGCTTCGAAGGACAGGGGGCTTATGGCTACACCTTC. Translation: CASSFEGQGAYGYTF.

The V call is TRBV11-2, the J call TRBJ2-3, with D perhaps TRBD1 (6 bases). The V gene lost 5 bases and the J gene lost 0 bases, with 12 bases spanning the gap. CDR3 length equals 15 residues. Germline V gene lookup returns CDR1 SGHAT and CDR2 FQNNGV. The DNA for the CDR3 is TGTGCCAGCAGCCTAGCTGGACAGAGCACAGATACGCAGTATTTT. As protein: CASSLAGQSTDTQYF.